Included here is one T cell receptor (beta chain) sequence, with context. This sample is drawn from a study of blood T cell repertoires in COVID-19. TCRdb's table, derived via immunoSEQ multiplex PCR, lists solely in-frame clones and lacks some. The data contain approximately 100,000 clones, 70% to 90% of them singletons. The V gene's germline CDR1 is SGHAT and CDR2 FQNNGV. V was cut by 5 bases and J by 6 bases, with 17 bases left in between. The CDR3 spans 14 residues. The chain couples TRBV11-2 to TRBJ2-7, with a tentative D call TRBD2 (7 bases). Sequencing was carried out using peripheral blood. The sequence derives from a human donor in a cohort sampled during active COVID-19. CDR3 nucleotides: TGTGCCAGCAGCCGGCGCCGGGGGGCCGGCGAGCAGTACTTC. Encoded protein: CASSRRRGAGEQYF.